The 27 T cell receptor beta chains below come from one sample, sequenced in a study of shared clonotypes between healthy human individuals. Profiled with immunoSEQ multiplex PCR; TCRdb holds only in-frame clones, not every one. The sample yields about 980,000 clones, more than 75% seen once. Sequenced: memory CD4+ T cells sorted from blood. The subset denotes: CD45RA-negative fraction. Source of these receptors: a man aged 18 to 30 in good health.

This clone was seen just once. This sample includes further DNA sequences coding for the same CDR3. This chain uses TRBV5-1 with TRBJ2-1; D remains unclear. The V and J ends lost 0 bases and 2 bases respectively, with 9 bases between them. Germline CDR1 and CDR2: SGHRS and YFSETQ. The CDR3 has 15 amino acids. The CDR3 loop reads CASSLEGQTYNEQFF. The CDR3 coding sequence is TGCGCCAGCAGCTTGGAGGGCCAAACCTACAATGAGCAGTTCTTC.

This chain uses TRBV5-4 with TRBJ1-2, with D possibly matching TRBD1 (6 bases). The germline CDR1 and CDR2 sequences are SGHNT and YYREEE (reference sequence). This CDR3 has 14 amino acids. Trimming removed 6 bases from V and 4 bases from J, with 16 bases in between. The CDR3 nucleotides read TGTGCCAGCACTCCCGGACAGCGGGGCTATGGCTACACCTTC. Its translation is CASTPGQRGYGYTF.

This clone showed up many times. The chain recombines TRBV7-2 with TRBJ1-1; a possible D gene is TRBD1 (6 bases). V was trimmed by 6 bases and J by 6 bases, leaving 17 bases between them. The CDR3 sequence is 14 residues long. Per germline, CDR1 SGHTA and CDR2 FQGNSA. As DNA, the CDR3 is TGTGCCAGCAGTGAACAGGGTGTGCGGGCTGAAGCTTTCTTT. Translated: CASSEQGVRAEAFF.

The rearrangement joins TRBV2 to TRBJ2-2; D is uncertain. The CDR3 runs to 12 residues. The germline V gene encodes CDR1 SNHLY and CDR2 FYNNEI. V gave up 6 bases and J gave up 6 bases, with 8 bases separating them. CDR3 protein: CASRSPPGELFF. In DNA form, the CDR3 reads TGTGCCAGCAGATCACCTCCCGGGGAGCTGTTTTTT.

This clone was detected a few times. The genes are TRBV5-4 and TRBJ1-1; no definite D call. V was shortened by 1 base and J by 7 bases, with 11 bases between the two germline ends. CDR1 and CDR2 (germline): SGHNT, YYREEE (reference sequence). There are 13 residues in the CDR3. The DNA for the CDR3 is TGTGCCAGCAGCTTGAAGGGAACCGTTGAAGCTTTCTTT. It codes for CASSLKGTVEAFF.

This clone has just a few counts. The rearrangement joins TRBV2 to TRBJ2-6; D is possibly TRBD1 (6 bases). The CDR3 has 16 amino acids. V lost 8 bases to trimming and J lost 2 bases, with 16 bases between them. The germline V gene has CDR1 SNHLY and CDR2 FYNNEI. CDR3 region: CASPTSPGAGANVLTF. CDR3 in DNA: TGTGCCAGCCCTACCTCCCCAGGGGCTGGGGCCAACGTCCTGACTTTC.

The DNA of the CDR3 is TGCGCCAGCAGCCCATTAGCGGGCTATTCCTACGAGCAGTACTTC. Its protein is CASSPLAGYSYEQYF. The V call is TRBV5-1, the J call TRBJ2-7, with TRBD2 identical over 7 bases. This CDR3 region has 15 residues. Germline V gene lookup returns CDR1 SGHRS and CDR2 YFSETQ. Trimming took 4 bases from V and 1 from J; bases not matched to a gene: 8.

The rearrangement links TRBV6-1 to TRBJ2-7, with a weak D call TRBD1 (6 bases). The CDR3 is 15 amino acids. Trimming stripped 5 bases from V and 3 bases from J, with 17 bases between. In germline, CDR1 is MNHNS, CDR2 SASEGT. CDR3 amino acids: CASSSGENRDYEQYF. The CDR3 nucleotides are TGTGCCAGCAGTTCAGGGGAAAACAGGGACTACGAGCAGTACTTC.

J is TRBJ2-5 and V is TRBV9; 8 bases line up with TRBD2. Germline assignment: CDR1 SGDLS and CDR2 YYNGEE. The V gene end was trimmed by 4 bases and the J gene end by 5 bases; junction bases not matched to a gene: 10. This CDR3 is 15 amino acids long. As DNA, the CDR3 is TGTGCCAGCAGCCCGGTGGCGGGGGGTGGTGAGACCCAGTACTTC. Its protein product is CASSPVAGGGETQYF.

As concerns this clone: Additional DNA sequences in this sample encode the identical CDR3. The chain employs TRBV30 and TRBJ2-3; maybe TRBD2 (5 bases). CDR1 is GTSNPN, CDR2 SVGIG, per germline (reference sequence). Trimming cost V 0 bases and J 2 bases, with 9 bases left between them. The CDR3 sequence is 14 residues long. CDR3 DNA sequence: TGTGCCTGGAGTGTCGGACTTGACACAGATACGCAGTATTTT. Its protein product is CAWSVGLDTDTQYF. The whole variable domain, filled in from reference TRBV30 and TRBJ2-3, reads SQTIHQWPATLVQPVGSPLSLECTVEGTSNPNLYWYRQAAGRGLQLLFYSVGIGQISSEVPQNLSASRPQDRQFILSSKKLLLSDSGFYLCAWSVGLDTDTQYFGPGTRLTVL.

The rearrangement joins TRBV28 to TRBJ1-6; no definite D call. CDR1 is MDHEN and CDR2 is SYDVKM in the germline V gene. The V end lost 2 bases, the J end lost 7 bases, and 9 bases lay between the germline ends. CDR3 length: 14 amino acids. CDR3 DNA: TGTGCCAGCAGTTTAGGGCTAGAGAATTCACCCCTCCACTTT. Its translation: CASSLGLENSPLHF.

The V gene is TRBV18, the J gene TRBJ2-7, with 10 positions matching TRBD2. The length of the CDR3 is 16 residues. Germline values: CDR1 KGHSH, CDR2 LQKENI. Trimming took 0 bases from V and 2 from J; bases not matched to a gene: 4. In DNA form, the CDR3 reads TGTGCCAGCTCACCACCAACTAGCGGGAATGCCTACGAGCAGTACTTC. This translates into CASSPPTSGNAYEQYF. Supplemented by reference TRBV18 and TRBJ2-7, the full variable domain reads NAGVMQNPRHLVRRRGQEARLRCSPMKGHSHVYWYRQLPEEGLKFMVYLQKENIIDESGMPKERFSAEFPKEGPSILRIQQVVRGDSAAYFCASSPPTSGNAYEQYFGPGTRLTVT.

This sequence joins TRBV27 and TRBJ1-6; 9 bases align to TRBD1. Germline CDR1 and CDR2: MNHEY and SMNVEV (reference sequence). After removal of 8 bases from V and 9 bases from J, the junction contained 8 bases not matched to a gene. This CDR3 spans 14 amino acids. CDR3 sequence: CASGRTGVLSPLHF. The CDR3 region has the DNA TGTGCCAGCGGGCGGACAGGGGTTCTTTCACCCCTCCACTTT.

As for this clone: The sample contains more than one DNA sequence encoding this CDR3. This chain uses TRBV28 with TRBJ1-5, with TRBD1 as a possible D gene (5 bases). The V end lost 8 bases, the J end lost 3 bases, and 8 bases lay between the germline ends. The germline CDR1 and CDR2 sequences are MDHEN and SYDVKM. This CDR3 region has 12 residues. Here the CDR3 reads CASRGNNQPQHF. The CDR3 bases are TGTGCCAGCCGGGGCAACAATCAGCCCCAGCATTTT.

J is TRBJ1-2 and V is TRBV6-1; 9 bases are shared with TRBD1. The trim removed 7 bases at V and 7 bases at J, leaving 10 bases unmatched. The length of the CDR3 is 14 residues. In germline, CDR1 is MNHNS, CDR2 SASEGT. CDR3 nucleotides: TGTGCCAGCACCGAGGACAGGGGAGCCCGTGGCTACACCTTC. Amino acids: CASTEDRGARGYTF.

This clone was found a few times. The V gene is TRBV2, the J gene TRBJ2-3; D gene ambiguous. The V gene's germline CDR1 is SNHLY and CDR2 FYNNEI. V was shortened by 1 base and J by 5 bases, with 7 bases between the two germline ends. This CDR3 has 13 amino acids. The CDR3 nucleotides read TGTGCCAGCAGTGAAGAGCAGAAAGATACGCAGTATTTT. Its protein product is CASSEEQKDTQYF.

The chain links TRBV7-9 to TRBJ2-7; a possible D gene is TRBD2 (6 bases). This CDR3 is 14 amino acids long. Per the germline V gene, CDR1 is SEHNR and CDR2 is FQNEAQ (reference sequence). The V gene lost 5 bases and the J gene lost 3 bases, with 14 bases spanning the gap. In DNA form, the CDR3 reads TGTGCCAGCAGCCCCAGGAGGGAGGACTACGAGCAGTACTTC. Protein product: CASSPRREDYEQYF.

This rearrangement joins TRBV30 to TRBJ1-1; D remains unclear. Germline-derived CDR1 and CDR2 are GTSNPN and SVGIG (reference sequence). The CDR3 spans 14 residues. V lost 1 base to trimming and J lost 3 bases, with 12 bases between them. The CDR3 nucleotides read TGTGCCTGGAGTGCTCGGGCATGGGACACTGAAGCTTTCTTT. It yields the protein CAWSARAWDTEAFF.

DNA of the CDR3: TGCGCCAGCAGTGAGTCGGCAGTGCCCCGCTACACCTTC. Translating it yields CASSESAVPRYTF. The V call is TRBV10-2, the J call TRBJ1-2, with D hard to call. CDR1 and CDR2 from the germline V gene are WSHSY and SAAADI. The CDR3 is made up of 13 amino acids. Trimming took off 0 bases at V and 9 bases at J, with 11 bases between the two ends.

This chain uses TRBV5-6 with TRBJ2-7; D remains ambiguous. Trimming pared 4 bases from V and 3 bases from J, leaving 11 bases between. This CDR3 contains 13 residues. CDR1 SGHDT and CDR2 YYEEEE come from the germline V gene. The CDR3 here is CASSPPASYEQYF. CDR3 DNA: TGTGCCAGCAGCCCCCCGGCGAGCTACGAGCAGTACTTC.

This chain uses TRBV9 with TRBJ2-3, with D unresolved. From germline, CDR1 is SGDLS and CDR2 YYNGEE. The CDR3 covers 15 residues. Trimming stripped 0 bases from V and 2 bases from J, with 10 bases between. Written as DNA, the CDR3 is TGTGCCAGCAGCGTAGCCAATTACTACACAGATACGCAGTATTTT. Amino acids: CASSVANYYTDTQYF.

The rearrangement uses TRBV21-1 and TRBJ2-1; the table calls TRBD1, which could not be checked here. TRBV21-1 is tagged as a pseudogene. There are 17 residues in the CDR3. The CDR3 DNA reads TGTGCCAGCAGCTTCCCCCAGGGGCAGGGGTCCTACAATGAGCAGTTCTTC. Translation gives CASSFPQGQGSYNEQFF.

The chain links TRBV10-3 to TRBJ2-7; no firm D call. Germline V CDR1 and CDR2: ENHRY, SYGVKD. Trimming took off 3 bases at V and 5 bases at J, with 8 bases between the two ends. The length of the CDR3 is 12 residues. The CDR3 DNA sequence: TGTGCCATCAGTGATATGGTAGACGAGCAGTACTTC. As protein: CAISDMVDEQYF.

The chain combines TRBV30 with TRBJ1-2; D remains ambiguous. Germline assignment: CDR1 GTSNPN and CDR2 SVGIG (reference sequence). CDR3 size: 16 residues. The V gene lost 2 bases and the J gene lost 2 bases, with 18 bases spanning the gap. DNA for the CDR3: TGTGCCTGGAGTCAAAATGATAATTTGGGGAACTATGGCTACACCTTC. As protein: CAWSQNDNLGNYGYTF.

The genes are TRBV29-1 and TRBJ2-4; 8 bases line up with TRBD2. Germline V lookup: CDR1 SQVTM, CDR2 ANQGSEA. This CDR3 has 13 residues. V shed 5 bases, J shed 6 bases, and the junction held 6 bases outside the gene matches. The DNA for the CDR3 is TGCAGCGTTCCCCGGGAGGGCTCAAACATTCAGTACTTC. It translates to CSVPREGSNIQYF.

Notes on this clone: Other DNA sequences in this sample translate to the same CDR3. V usage is TRBV6-6 and J usage is TRBJ2-7, with D perhaps TRBD1 (5 bases). Germline CDR1 reads MNHNY; CDR2 reads SVGAGI (reference sequence). The CDR3 sequence is 13 residues long. The V and J ends lost 2 bases and 2 bases respectively, with 7 bases between them. The CDR3 bases are TGTGCCAGCAGTTACGACAGAACCTACGAGCAGTACTTC. It is translated as CASSYDRTYEQYF.

This clone showed up just once. The rearrangement links TRBV7-8 to TRBJ2-1; tentative D call: TRBD1 (5 bases). Trimming took off 4 bases at V and 16 bases at J, with 20 bases between the two ends. Germline assignment: CDR1 SGHVS and CDR2 FQNEAQ. CDR3 size: 13 residues. DNA for the CDR3: TGTGCCAGCAGCTCTGGCGGCCAAGGGGCGTTATTCTTC. Residues: CASSSGGQGALFF. The variable domain in full, with the rest retrieved from reference TRBV7-8 and TRBJ2-1, is GAGVSQSPRYKVAKRGQDVALRCDPISGHVSLFWYQQALGQGPEFLTYFQNEAQLDKSGLPSDRFFAERPEGSVSTLKIQRTQQEDSAVYLCASSSGGQGALFFGPGTRLTVL.